This T cell receptor (beta chain) was recovered during a study of spatial heterogeneity in lung cancer. Regarding the study as a whole: Circulating ubiquitous expanded tumor TCRs were observed more frequently at resection than at follow-up.

A single record per CDR3 protein comes from TCRdb applying MiXCR to the 5' RACE reads. The sample holds about 29,000 distinct CDR3 sequences; more than 8% are singletons and the top ten take around 36%. Documented time point: sample taken at primary tumor resection. Whole RNA, isolated from tumor, nontumor lung or frozen PBMC, was sequenced without prior sorting. CDR1 and CDR2 (germline): LNHNV, YYDKDF (reference sequence). The CDR3 covers 13 residues. With V trimmed by 5 bases and J by 7 bases, 2 bases remained unmatched. This clonotype showed up many times. Its antigen is not known. This TCR was recovered from a female donor with early-stage non-small cell lung cancer. The genes are TRBV15 and TRBJ1-6; TRBD1 matches 7 bases. The sample in question was PBMCs, obtained at surgery. The CDR3 DNA is TGTGCCACCAGCGTGACAGGGAATTCACCCCTCCACTTT. Translation gives CATSVTGNSPLHF. Filled out from reference TRBV15 and TRBJ1-6, the complete variable domain reads DAMVIQNPRYQVTQFGKPVTLSCSQTLNHNVMYWYQQKSSQAPKLLFHYYDKDFNNEADTPDNFQSRRPNTSFCFLDIRSPGLGDTAMYLCATSVTGNSPLHFGNGTRLTVT.